Below, 20 T cell receptor beta chains from the same sample are listed, as sequenced in a study of blood T cell repertoires in COVID-19. The method was immunoSEQ multiplex PCR; TCRdb's version includes in-frame clones alone and lacks a portion of them. The sample lists 250,000 to 300,000 clones; more than 70% were seen once. Sample: peripheral blood. The receptors shown here come from a man aged 80 or over with acute or convalescent COVID-19.

The chain carries TRBV19 and TRBJ1-5; D possibly corresponds to TRBD1 (5 bases). The CDR3 is 15 residues long. V lost 7 bases and J lost 4, with 17 bases in between. Germline loops: CDR1 LNHDA, CDR2 SQIVND (reference sequence). The DNA of the CDR3 is TGTGCCAGTATCTCGGAAGGGGCCCCAAATCAGCCCCAGCATTTT. It specifies CASISEGAPNQPQHF. The variable domain in full, with the rest retrieved from reference TRBV19 and TRBJ1-5, is DGGITQSPKYLFRKEGQNVTLSCEQNLNHDAMYWYRQDPGQGLRLIYYSQIVNDFQKGDIAEGYSVSREKKESFPLTVTSAQKNPTAFYLCASISEGAPNQPQHFGDGTRLSIL.

The chain is built from TRBV6-1 and TRBJ1-3; no clear D gene. Trimming left V 0 bases short and J 3 bases short, with 12 bases between. The CDR3 has 16 residues. CDR1 and CDR2 (germline): MNHNS, SASEGT. This CDR3 is CASSEAEGGLGNTIYF. DNA of the CDR3: TGTGCCAGCAGTGAAGCGGAAGGAGGGCTTGGAAACACCATATATTTT.

The chain recombines TRBV28 with TRBJ1-2; D might be TRBD1 (5 bases). V gave up 6 bases and J gave up 4 bases, with 12 bases separating them. The V gene's germline CDR1 is MDHEN and CDR2 SYDVKM. This CDR3 comprises 13 residues. The CDR3 sequence: CASRDDRLYGYTF. In DNA, the CDR3 is TGTGCCAGCAGGGATGACAGACTCTATGGCTACACCTTC.

The chain employs TRBV27 and TRBJ2-7; 11 bases are a match to TRBD1. Germline-derived CDR1 and CDR2 are MNHEY and SMNVEV (reference sequence). V shed 5 bases, J shed 7 bases, and the junction held 10 bases outside the gene matches. The CDR3 runs to 15 residues. In nucleotides, the CDR3 is TGTGCCAGCAGTCTCAACGGACAGGGGGCGGGTGAGCAGTACTTC. Protein product: CASSLNGQGAGEQYF.

The J gene is TRBJ1-2, the V gene TRBV27; D perhaps matches TRBD1 (5 bases). This CDR3 is 14 amino acids long. Germline CDR1 reads MNHEY; CDR2 reads SMNVEV (reference sequence). Trimming pared 7 bases from V and 8 bases from J, leaving 20 bases between. The CDR3 protein is CASKGLRDARGYTF. CDR3 DNA: TGTGCCAGCAAGGGACTCAGGGACGCTCGGGGCTACACCTTC.

The chain uses TRBV6-5 and TRBJ2-1; maybe TRBD2 (5 bases). The CDR3 is made up of 15 amino acids. V was cut by 6 bases and J by 4 bases, with 16 bases left in between. CDR1 is MNHEY, CDR2 SVGAGI, per germline. The CDR3 here is CASRVLRALYNEQFF. DNA for the CDR3: TGTGCCAGCAGGGTGTTGCGGGCCCTATACAATGAGCAGTTCTTC.

The rearrangement joins TRBV5-1 to TRBJ2-3; TRBD2 aligns across 13 bases. Trimming took 4 bases from V and 1 from J; bases not matched to a gene: 6. Germline CDR1 and CDR2: SGHRS and YFSETQ. CDR3 length equals 17 residues. As DNA, the CDR3 is TGCGCCAGCAGCCCGCCACTAGCGGGGGGGGGCACAGATACGCAGTATTTT. This sequence encodes CASSPPLAGGGTDTQYF.

This chain uses TRBV2 with TRBJ2-5; D possibly corresponds to TRBD1 (5 bases). Germline V lookup: CDR1 SNHLY, CDR2 FYNNEI. Trimming cost V 2 bases and J 5 bases, with 12 bases left between them. The CDR3 runs 14 residues. As DNA, the CDR3 is TGTGCCAGCAGTGAACAGGGTGGGCGGGAGACCCAGTACTTC. Protein product: CASSEQGGRETQYF.

The chain links TRBV4-1 to TRBJ1-1; unclear D gene. Trimming took off 0 bases at V and 1 base at J, with 12 bases between the two ends. The CDR3 runs to 16 residues. Germline lookup yields CDR1 MGHRA and CDR2 YSYEKL. For the CDR3, the DNA is TGCGCCAGCAGCCAAGATTGGGCCAAAACGAACACTGAAGCTTTCTTT. Translating gives CASSQDWAKTNTEAFF.

This chain links TRBV5-8 with TRBJ1-5; 7 positions match TRBD1. The length of the CDR3 is 16 residues. The V segment lost 2 bases and the J segment 2 bases; nucleotides outside the gene matches: 7. Germline assignment: CDR1 SGHTS and CDR2 YDEGEE. The CDR3 loop is CASSLTGDFGNQPQHF. The CDR3 coding sequence is TGTGCCAGCAGCTTAACAGGGGATTTTGGCAATCAGCCCCAGCATTTT.

This chain uses TRBV30 with TRBJ2-3; 7 bases agree with TRBD1. The CDR3 consists of 15 residues. CDR1 is GTSNPN and CDR2 is SVGIG in the germline V gene (reference sequence). V was pared by 0 bases and J by 2 bases, with 5 bases of the junction left unmatched. The CDR3 here is CAWSVQGRPTDTQYF. For the CDR3, the DNA is TGTGCCTGGAGTGTACAGGGGCGACCCACAGATACGCAGTATTTT. Full variable domain (remainder filled in from reference TRBV30 and TRBJ2-3): SQTIHQWPATLVQPVGSPLSLECTVEGTSNPNLYWYRQAAGRGLQLLFYSVGIGQISSEVPQNLSASRPQDRQFILSSKKLLLSDSGFYLCAWSVQGRPTDTQYFGPGTRLTVL.

The chain carries TRBV19 and TRBJ1-2; perhaps TRBD1 as D (6 bases). V was shortened by 5 bases and J by 4 bases, with 14 bases between the two germline ends. This CDR3 is 14 amino acids long. Germline-derived CDR1 and CDR2 are LNHDA and SQIVND (reference sequence). This chain's CDR3 is CASSSQGTSYGYTF. The CDR3 coding sequence is TGTGCCAGTAGTTCTCAGGGGACCTCCTATGGCTACACCTTC.

V is TRBV28 and J is TRBJ2-7; 11 bases are shared with TRBD2. Germline V gene data show CDR1 as MDHEN and CDR2 as SYDVKM. V was clipped by 2 bases and J by 0 bases; unmatched bases: 6. CDR3 length equals 17 residues. CDR3 amino acids: CASSLITSGGVSYEQYF. CDR3 nucleotide sequence: TGTGCCAGCAGTTTAATCACTAGCGGGGGTGTCTCCTACGAGCAGTACTTC.

The genes are TRBV6-5 and TRBJ1-5, with 8 bases identical to TRBD1. The CDR3 length is 15 residues. Trimming cost V 6 bases and J 5 bases; bases outside gene matches: 9. The germline V gene has CDR1 MNHEY and CDR2 SVGAGI. CDR3 nucleotides: TGTGCCAGCAGCTCCGGACAGGGTAGGGATCAGCCCCAGCATTTT. This codes for CASSSGQGRDQPQHF.

The rearrangement links TRBV3-1 (or the pseudogene TRBV3-2) to TRBJ2-3; 10 bases are a match to TRBD1. The junction had 7 bases not matched to a gene; V was cut back by 3 bases and J by 4 bases. The germline V gene encodes CDR1 LGHDT and CDR2 YNNKEL (reference sequence). This CDR3 comprises 16 residues. This CDR3 is CASSHQTTGGADTQYF. CDR3 DNA: TGTGCCAGCAGCCACCAAACGACAGGGGGCGCAGATACGCAGTATTTT.

This clone came up once. V and J are TRBV28 and TRBJ1-2, with 7 bases lining up with TRBD1. V gave up 4 bases and J gave up 3 bases; unmatched junction bases: 11. In germline, CDR1 is MDHEN, CDR2 SYDVKM. This CDR3 region has 16 residues. The CDR3 coding sequence is TGTGCCAGCAGTTCCCCCGGGGACAGAATAGACTATGGCTACACCTTC. Translation: CASSSPGDRIDYGYTF.

The V gene is TRBV29-1, the J gene TRBJ2-7, with 7 bases identical to TRBD2. Per the germline V gene, CDR1 is SQVTM and CDR2 is ANQGSEA. The CDR3 has 17 amino acids. V was pared by 2 bases and J by 0 bases, with 13 bases of the junction left unmatched. Here the CDR3 DNA reads TGCAGCGTTGAAACCCCCCTTGGGGGGGGGAGCTCCTACGAGCAGTACTTC. It is translated as CSVETPLGGGSSYEQYF.

The V and J genes are TRBV7-2 and TRBJ2-2, with a possible D match to TRBD1 (5 bases). Germline lookup yields CDR1 SGHTA and CDR2 FQGNSA. V was shortened by 5 bases and J by 7 bases, with 14 bases between the two germline ends. The CDR3 extends over 14 amino acids. DNA for the CDR3: TGTGCCAGCAGCGCCTCCCAGGGAAGCGGGGAGCTGTTTTTT. It specifies CASSASQGSGELFF.

This clone was seen more than once but under ten times. J is TRBJ1-3 and V is TRBV7-9; no reliable D call. V was cut by 5 bases and J by 2 bases, with 4 bases left in between. CDR3 length: 12 residues. Germline CDR1 and CDR2: SEHNR and FQNEAQ (reference sequence). This CDR3 reads CASSTAGNTIYF. CDR3 DNA sequence: TGTGCCAGCAGCACGGCTGGAAACACCATATATTTT.

This chain uses TRBV5-1 with TRBJ1-4; 9 positions agree with TRBD1. J gave up 3 bases and V 4 bases, and 13 bases lay outside the gene matches. The CDR3 covers 18 residues. Per germline, CDR1 SGHRS and CDR2 YFSETQ. The CDR3 sequence: CASSGGQGSTLANEKLFF. In DNA form, the CDR3 reads TGCGCCAGCAGCGGGGGACAGGGATCAACCTTGGCTAATGAAAAACTGTTTTTT.